The present T cell receptor beta chain was sequenced within a study of blood T cell repertoires in COVID-19. TCRdb keeps only in-frame clones here, not all; method: immunoSEQ multiplex PCR. The sample lists 220,000 or so clones; roughly four fifths were seen once. The length of the CDR3 is 12 residues. CDR1 is LGHDT and CDR2 is YNNKEL in the germline V gene (reference sequence). Trimming took off 6 bases at V and 5 bases at J, with 10 bases between the two ends. The genes are TRBV3-1 (or the pseudogene TRBV3-2) and TRBJ1-2, with no clear D. Material: peripheral blood. The TCR was taken from an older woman with acute or convalescent COVID-19. The CDR3 DNA follows: TGTGCCAGCAGTCTAGGACTATATGGCTACACCTTC. This codes for CASSLGLYGYTF.